These T cell receptor beta chains were read from a single sample in a study of T-cell reconstitution after alpha-beta-depleted transplantation in children. TCRdb recomputed calls from the PCR reads with MiXCR, one row per CDR3 protein. The repertoire holds fewer than 1 million distinct CDR3 sequences, roughly 15% seen once, with approximately 5% in the top ten. The sequencing here drew on PBMCs, mostly from graft donor cells, taken 360 days after TCRalphabeta/CD19-depleted stem cell transplant. The receptors derive from a male patient aged 10-17 years who had a stem cell transplant for acute lymphoblastic leukemia, so the T cells may come from the graft donor. The CDR3 runs from the conserved cysteine through the conserved F or W. D genes are given only for firm matches. A row's size may be missing; if present it is once, few, many or a size class.

v_call: TRBV9
clone_size: .
j_call: TRBJ2-7
d_call: TRBD1
cdr3_length: 15
cdr3_nt: TGTGCCAGCAGCAGGGACAGGGTCCAGCCCTACGAGCAGTACTTC
cdr3_aa: CASSRDRVQPYEQYF

v_call: TRBV29-1
clone_size: few
j_call: TRBJ2-1
d_call: .
cdr3_length: 12
cdr3_nt: TGCAGCGTAGGGAAGAACTACAATGAGCAGTTCTTC
cdr3_aa: CSVGKNYNEQFF

v_call: TRBV5-1
clone_size: .
j_call: TRBJ2-6
d_call: TRBD1
cdr3_length: 16
cdr3_nt: TGCGCCAGCAGCTTGAATACCGGGACAGGGAGAGTTATCCTGACTTTC
cdr3_aa: CASSLNTGTGRVILTF

v_call: TRBV11-2
clone_size: few
j_call: TRBJ2-5
d_call: .
cdr3_length: 14
cdr3_nt: TGTGCCAGCAGCTCTTCAGGGACCTCCGGGACCCAGTACTTC
cdr3_aa: CASSSSGTSGTQYF

v_call: TRBV12-3/TRBV12-4
clone_size: .
j_call: TRBJ2-1
d_call: TRBD2
cdr3_length: 19
cdr3_nt: TGTGCCAGCAGTTTCGGGGGACTAGCGGGAGCTAGGGGTGACAATGAGCAGTTCTTC
cdr3_aa: CASSFGGLAGARGDNEQFF

v_call: TRBV7-2
clone_size: .
j_call: TRBJ2-1
d_call: TRBD2
cdr3_length: 13
cdr3_nt: TGTGCCAGCAGCCGGACTAGCGCGAACATGCGGGCATTC
cdr3_aa: CASSRTSANMRAF

v_call: TRBV19
clone_size: .
j_call: TRBJ2-1
d_call: .
cdr3_length: 17
cdr3_nt: TGTGCCAGTAGTCACCCAGTTACAGGGAAAGAGTACAATGAGCAGTTCTTC
cdr3_aa: CASSHPVTGKEYNEQFF

v_call: TRBV9
clone_size: many
j_call: TRBJ2-1
d_call: TRBD2
cdr3_length: 15
cdr3_nt: TGTGCCAGCAGCTTGGGCTCTAGCGGGCCTAATGAGCAGTTCTTC
cdr3_aa: CASSLGSSGPNEQFF

v_call: TRBV20-1
clone_size: few
j_call: TRBJ2-7
d_call: .
cdr3_length: 15
cdr3_nt: TGCAGTGCTGCTTCTATGGCGGGGGCCTCCTACGAGCAGTACTTC
cdr3_aa: CSAASMAGASYEQYF

v_call: TRBV20-1
clone_size: .
j_call: TRBJ1-2
d_call: .
cdr3_length: 13
cdr3_nt: TGCAGTGCTAGAGATTCCTGGGACTTAGGCTACACCTTC
cdr3_aa: CSARDSWDLGYTF

v_call: TRBV20-1
clone_size: .
j_call: TRBJ2-2
d_call: TRBD1
cdr3_length: 14
cdr3_nt: TGCAGTGCACGGGACAGGGATTGGACCGGGGAGCTGTTTTTT
cdr3_aa: CSARDRDWTGELFF

v_call: TRBV29-1
clone_size: .
j_call: TRBJ2-5
d_call: TRBD2
cdr3_length: 17
cdr3_nt: TGCAGCGTTGAAAAAACCCTAGCGGGAGTCCGTGAAGAGACCCAGTACTTC
cdr3_aa: CSVEKTLAGVREETQYF

v_call: TRBV5-1
clone_size: .
j_call: TRBJ2-5
d_call: .
cdr3_length: 16
cdr3_nt: TGCGCCAGCAGCTTGGAAGGTCGGGGGGCGCGAGAGACCCAGTACTTC
cdr3_aa: CASSLEGRGARETQYF

v_call: TRBV24-1
clone_size: .
j_call: TRBJ2-1
d_call: .
cdr3_length: 13
cdr3_nt: TGTGCCACCAGTGATTGGCCGTACAATGAGCAGTTCTTC
cdr3_aa: CATSDWPYNEQFF

v_call: TRBV18
clone_size: .
j_call: TRBJ2-1
d_call: TRBD2
cdr3_length: 18
cdr3_nt: TGTGCCAGCTCACCACAATTATTTGGACTAGCGGGACACAATGAGCAGTTCTTC
cdr3_aa: CASSPQLFGLAGHNEQFF

v_call: TRBV29-1
clone_size: once
j_call: TRBJ2-1
d_call: TRBD2
cdr3_length: 15
cdr3_nt: TGCAGCGTTGCGCCCTTGGGGGAGGGATGGGGGGAGCAGTTCTTC
cdr3_aa: CSVAPLGEGWGEQFF

v_call: TRBV12-3/TRBV12-4
clone_size: many
j_call: TRBJ2-1
d_call: .
cdr3_length: 12
cdr3_nt: TGTGCCAGCAGGGGGAACGGGTATGAGCAGTTCTTC
cdr3_aa: CASRGNGYEQFF

v_call: TRBV28
clone_size: many
j_call: TRBJ2-7
d_call: TRBD2
cdr3_length: 15
cdr3_nt: TGTGCCAGCGCCATGAGCGGGGCTTTCTCCTACGAGCAGTACTTC
cdr3_aa: CASAMSGAFSYEQYF

v_call: TRBV5-1
clone_size: .
j_call: TRBJ2-3
d_call: TRBD1
cdr3_length: 15
cdr3_nt: TGCGCCAGCAGCTTGCGTCCTACAGGGGCAGATACGCAGTATTTT
cdr3_aa: CASSLRPTGADTQYF

v_call: TRBV12-3/TRBV12-4
clone_size: many
j_call: TRBJ2-2
d_call: .
cdr3_length: 14
cdr3_nt: TGTGCCAGCAGCCCGACTGGGAACACCGGGGAGCTGTTTTTT
cdr3_aa: CASSPTGNTGELFF

v_call: TRBV5-1
clone_size: few
j_call: TRBJ2-1
d_call: TRBD1
cdr3_length: 17
cdr3_nt: TGCGCCAGCAGCAGCCGGGACAGGGGCTCTACCTACAATGAGCAGTTCTTC
cdr3_aa: CASSSRDRGSTYNEQFF

v_call: TRBV10-3
clone_size: few
j_call: TRBJ1-5
d_call: .
cdr3_length: 15
cdr3_nt: TGTGCCATCAGTGAGTCTGGGGGGATAGGGCAGCCCCAGCATTTT
cdr3_aa: CAISESGGIGQPQHF

v_call: TRBV20-1
clone_size: .
j_call: TRBJ2-7
d_call: TRBD1
cdr3_length: 15
cdr3_nt: TGCAGTGCTAGAGACCCGGGGACAGGGTCCTACGAGCAGTACTTC
cdr3_aa: CSARDPGTGSYEQYF

v_call: TRBV9
clone_size: .
j_call: TRBJ2-1
d_call: .
cdr3_length: 14
cdr3_nt: TGTGCCAGCAGCGTACTCGGGACCAACAATGAGCAGTTCTTC
cdr3_aa: CASSVLGTNNEQFF

v_call: TRBV12-3/TRBV12-4
clone_size: few
j_call: TRBJ2-1
d_call: .
cdr3_length: 13
cdr3_nt: TGTGCCAGCAGTTCCCGGACTTACAATGAGCAGTTCTTC
cdr3_aa: CASSSRTYNEQFF

v_call: TRBV11-2
clone_size: .
j_call: TRBJ2-1
d_call: .
cdr3_length: 17
cdr3_nt: TGTGCCAGCAGCTTTTCCTCGAGAGGGAGCTCCTACAATGAGCAGTTCTTC
cdr3_aa: CASSFSSRGSSYNEQFF

v_call: TRBV5-1
clone_size: .
j_call: TRBJ2-5
d_call: .
cdr3_length: 16
cdr3_nt: TGCGCCAGCGGACCACCCGGGGCAGGGCCACTCGGGACCCAGTACTTC
cdr3_aa: CASGPPGAGPLGTQYF

v_call: TRBV15
clone_size: .
j_call: TRBJ2-1
d_call: TRBD1
cdr3_length: 16
cdr3_nt: TGTGCCACCAGCAGAGATAGACAGGGGGCAAACAATGAGCAGTTCTTC
cdr3_aa: CATSRDRQGANNEQFF

v_call: TRBV6-5
clone_size: many
j_call: TRBJ2-1
d_call: .
cdr3_length: 15
cdr3_nt: TGTGCCAGCAGTTCCAGCTTGTCCTCCTACAATGAGCAGTTCTTC
cdr3_aa: CASSSSLSSYNEQFF

v_call: TRBV6-4
clone_size: few
j_call: TRBJ2-7
d_call: .
cdr3_length: 16
cdr3_nt: TGTGCCAGCAGCCGGGACCTAGTCGTAAGCTCCTACGAGCAGTACTTC
cdr3_aa: CASSRDLVVSSYEQYF

v_call: TRBV12-3/TRBV12-4
clone_size: few
j_call: TRBJ2-1
d_call: .
cdr3_length: 13
cdr3_nt: TGTGCCAGCAGCCCTGTGAACCACAATGAGCAGTTCTTC
cdr3_aa: CASSPVNHNEQFF

v_call: TRBV6-1
clone_size: few
j_call: TRBJ2-5
d_call: .
cdr3_length: 15
cdr3_nt: TGTGCCAGCAGTGAAGGGCCAGGGTACCAAGAGACCCAGTACTTC
cdr3_aa: CASSEGPGYQETQYF

v_call: TRBV7-2
clone_size: .
j_call: TRBJ2-3
d_call: .
cdr3_length: 15
cdr3_nt: TGTGCCAGCAGCCCGACTGGGGGCCCGGGGGATACGCAGTATTTT
cdr3_aa: CASSPTGGPGDTQYF

v_call: TRBV2
clone_size: few
j_call: TRBJ2-1
d_call: TRBD2
cdr3_length: 18
cdr3_nt: TGTGCCAGCAGTGAAGTCCCGGTCCGGGACTACACCTACAATGAGCAGTTCTTC
cdr3_aa: CASSEVPVRDYTYNEQFF

v_call: TRBV5-1
clone_size: few
j_call: TRBJ2-7
d_call: TRBD2
cdr3_length: 13
cdr3_nt: TGCGCCAGCAGCTTGGGACTAGCGGGGGGCTCGTACTTC
cdr3_aa: CASSLGLAGGSYF

v_call: TRBV4-1
clone_size: many
j_call: TRBJ2-7
d_call: .
cdr3_length: 12
cdr3_nt: TGCGCCAGCAGCCAAGTGAACCGGGAGCAGTACTTC
cdr3_aa: CASSQVNREQYF

v_call: TRBV5-1
clone_size: few
j_call: TRBJ2-3
d_call: .
cdr3_length: 14
cdr3_nt: TGCGCCAGCAGCTTGACAGGGTTCGCAGATACGCAGTATTTT
cdr3_aa: CASSLTGFADTQYF

v_call: TRBV20-1
clone_size: few
j_call: TRBJ1-2
d_call: TRBD1
cdr3_length: 13
cdr3_nt: TGCAGTGGCTTTATAAACAGGGGGTATGGCTACACCTTC
cdr3_aa: CSGFINRGYGYTF

v_call: TRBV6-1
clone_size: few
j_call: TRBJ2-2
d_call: .
cdr3_length: 16
cdr3_nt: TGTGCCAGCAGTCTTTGGGATAACTCGAACACCGGGGAGCTGTTTTTT
cdr3_aa: CASSLWDNSNTGELFF

v_call: TRBV5-1
clone_size: few
j_call: TRBJ1-5
d_call: .
cdr3_length: 13
cdr3_nt: TGCGCCAGCAGCTTGAGCCAGAATCAGCCCCAGCATTTT
cdr3_aa: CASSLSQNQPQHF

v_call: TRBV7-9
clone_size: many
j_call: TRBJ2-5
d_call: .
cdr3_length: 13
cdr3_nt: TGTGCCAGCAGCTTAGAGGGTAGCAGTTCCCGGTACTTC
cdr3_aa: CASSLEGSSSRYF

v_call: TRBV5-1
clone_size: .
j_call: TRBJ1-4
d_call: .
cdr3_length: 14
cdr3_nt: TGCGCCAGCAGCTTGGAAGGGGGGACGAGCAAACTGTTTTTT
cdr3_aa: CASSLEGGTSKLFF

v_call: TRBV5-1
clone_size: .
j_call: TRBJ2-2
d_call: .
cdr3_length: 15
cdr3_nt: TGCGCCAGCAGCTTGATGACGGTGAACACCGGGGAGCTGTTTTTT
cdr3_aa: CASSLMTVNTGELFF

v_call: TRBV7-9
clone_size: .
j_call: TRBJ1-1
d_call: .
cdr3_length: 13
cdr3_nt: TGTGCCAGCAGCTTAGCAGGGACCACTGAAGCTTTCTTT
cdr3_aa: CASSLAGTTEAFF

v_call: TRBV11-2
clone_size: few
j_call: TRBJ2-3
d_call: .
cdr3_length: 17
cdr3_nt: TGTGCCAGCAGCCCTGGTCCGGGACTCGGGGAACAGGGTACGCAGTATTTT
cdr3_aa: CASSPGPGLGEQGTQYF

v_call: TRBV12-3/TRBV12-4
clone_size: few
j_call: TRBJ2-2
d_call: .
cdr3_length: 16
cdr3_nt: TGTGCCAGCACCCCCCTTCTTCGGGCAAGAACCGGGGAGCTGTTTTTT
cdr3_aa: CASTPLLRARTGELFF

v_call: TRBV7-9
clone_size: .
j_call: TRBJ2-5
d_call: TRBD2
cdr3_length: 15
cdr3_nt: TGTGCCAGCAGCTTAGCATCCGGGACTAAGAGAAACCAGTACTTC
cdr3_aa: CASSLASGTKRNQYF

v_call: TRBV10-3
clone_size: .
j_call: TRBJ1-5
d_call: .
cdr3_length: 13
cdr3_nt: TGTGCCATCGGGTGGGGGTTGAATCAGCCCCAGCATTTT
cdr3_aa: CAIGWGLNQPQHF

v_call: TRBV27
clone_size: .
j_call: TRBJ2-5
d_call: .
cdr3_length: 14
cdr3_nt: TGTGCCAGCAGTTTTGGACTGACGGTAGAGACCCAGTACTTC
cdr3_aa: CASSFGLTVETQYF

v_call: TRBV11-2
clone_size: many
j_call: TRBJ2-7
d_call: TRBD2
cdr3_length: 17
cdr3_nt: TGTGCCAGCAGCTTAGATTACGGTGGACTAGTAGACTACGAGCAGTACTTC
cdr3_aa: CASSLDYGGLVDYEQYF

v_call: TRBV7-7
clone_size: .
j_call: TRBJ2-1
d_call: TRBD2
cdr3_length: 17
cdr3_nt: TGTGCCAGCAGCTTAGAATGGGTAGCGGGCGTCTACAATGAGCAGTTCTTC
cdr3_aa: CASSLEWVAGVYNEQFF

v_call: TRBV5-1
clone_size: many
j_call: TRBJ2-3
d_call: TRBD2
cdr3_length: 16
cdr3_nt: TGCGCCAGCAGCCGGAGACTAGCGGGAGGTCCCGATACGCAGTATTTT
cdr3_aa: CASSRRLAGGPDTQYF

v_call: TRBV6-1
clone_size: .
j_call: TRBJ2-7
d_call: TRBD1
cdr3_length: 15
cdr3_nt: TGTGCCAGCAAACACGACAGGGCCGATTTTTACGAGCAGTACTTC
cdr3_aa: CASKHDRADFYEQYF

v_call: TRBV3-1
clone_size: few
j_call: TRBJ2-7
d_call: .
cdr3_length: 15
cdr3_nt: TGTGCCAGCAGCCACGGACTTCTCGAAGTCTACGAGCAGTACTTC
cdr3_aa: CASSHGLLEVYEQYF

v_call: TRBV6-1
clone_size: .
j_call: TRBJ2-1
d_call: TRBD2
cdr3_length: 16
cdr3_nt: TGTGCCAGCAGGAAACCGGGACTAGGGCGTTTGAATGAGCAGTTCTTC
cdr3_aa: CASRKPGLGRLNEQFF

v_call: TRBV5-1
clone_size: many
j_call: TRBJ2-3
d_call: .
cdr3_length: 15
cdr3_nt: TGCGCCAGCAGCACTACAGATATCGGGACAGATACGCAGTATTTT
cdr3_aa: CASSTTDIGTDTQYF

v_call: TRBV27
clone_size: .
j_call: TRBJ1-2
d_call: TRBD1
cdr3_length: 14
cdr3_nt: TGTGCCAGCAGCTCGTCCGGGACAGCGGGCGGCTACACCTTC
cdr3_aa: CASSSSGTAGGYTF

v_call: TRBV20-1
clone_size: many
j_call: TRBJ1-5
d_call: TRBD1
cdr3_length: 13
cdr3_nt: TGCAGTGCCGGACAGGCCCGCAATCAGCCCCAGCATTTT
cdr3_aa: CSAGQARNQPQHF

v_call: TRBV11-2
clone_size: few
j_call: TRBJ2-7
d_call: TRBD2
cdr3_length: 16
cdr3_nt: TGTGCCAGCAGCTCCGCCCCGGGACTAGCGGGATTCGAGCAGTACTTC
cdr3_aa: CASSSAPGLAGFEQYF

v_call: TRBV7-9
clone_size: .
j_call: TRBJ1-2
d_call: TRBD1
cdr3_length: 15
cdr3_nt: TGTGCCAGCAGCTTAGGGGTGCGGGACAGGGAAGGCTACACCTTC
cdr3_aa: CASSLGVRDREGYTF